Presented here are 20 T cell receptor beta chains from one specimen sequenced in a study of OX40 agonist ivuxolimab in advanced cancers. Produced via immunoSEQ multiplex PCR; TCRdb's table is partial and in-frame only. Here the sample spans roughly 46,000 clones, 70% to 85% being singletons. Here the sequenced sample was CD4+ or CD8+ T cells sorted from blood, taken in a trial of the OX40 agonist ivuxolimab. These receptors all stem from an adult with an advanced solid tumor such as melanoma, head and neck, liver or kidney cancer.

The chain carries TRBV9 and TRBJ2-1, with TRBD2 matching over 10 bases. This CDR3 is 19 amino acids long. Trimming at V came to 2 bases and at J to 5 bases, leaving 16 bases not matched to a gene. The germline gives CDR1 SGDLS, CDR2 YYNGEE. The CDR3 DNA is TGTGCCAGCAGCGTCGGTAGCGGGGGGTCTTCTTTTGGAAACAATGAGCAGTTCTTC. This translates into CASSVGSGGSSFGNNEQFF. The whole variable domain, filled in from reference TRBV9 and TRBJ2-1, reads DSGVTQTPKHLITATGQRVTLRCSPRSGDLSVYWYQQSLDQGLQFLIQYYNGEERAKGNILERFSAQQFPDLHSELNLSSLELGDSALYFCASSVGSGGSSFGNNEQFFGPGTRLTVL.

The chain uses TRBV5-1 and TRBJ2-1, with TRBD2 as a possible D gene (6 bases). V was trimmed by 1 base and J by 5 bases, leaving 10 bases between them. Germline CDR1 is SGHRS and CDR2 is YFSETQ. The CDR3 length is 14 residues. The DNA of the CDR3 is TGCGCCAGCAGCTTGAGGCGGGGAGACAATGAGCAGTTCTTC. Translation: CASSLRRGDNEQFF.

The chain carries TRBV19 and TRBJ2-7; 10 bases line up with TRBD1. The ends lost 7 bases at V and 2 bases at J; junction bases unmatched: 2. Germline V gives CDR1 LNHDA, CDR2 SQIVND (reference sequence). CDR3 length equals 13 residues. CDR3 loop: CASKGQGPYEQYF. The DNA of the CDR3 is TGTGCCAGTAAGGGACAGGGGCCCTACGAGCAGTACTTC. Filled out from reference TRBV19 and TRBJ2-7, the complete variable domain reads DGGITQSPKYLFRKEGQNVTLSCEQNLNHDAMYWYRQDPGQGLRLIYYSQIVNDFQKGDIAEGYSVSREKKESFPLTVTSAQKNPTAFYLCASKGQGPYEQYFGPGTRLTVT.

The chain is built from TRBV19 and TRBJ2-3; 7 positions agree with TRBD1. Germline values: CDR1 LNHDA, CDR2 SQIVND (reference sequence). The CDR3 is made up of 15 amino acids. With V trimmed by 3 bases and J by 5 bases, 8 bases remained unmatched. CDR3 residues: CASSIGAQGRDTQYF. CDR3 DNA: TGTGCCAGTAGTATTGGGGCACAGGGGAGAGATACGCAGTATTTT.

The rearrangement links TRBV21-1 to TRBJ1-1; TRBD1, the table's D call, was not compared with the DNA. TRBV21-1 is described as a pseudogene. The CDR3 totals 16 residues. CDR3: CASSKDSQPLNTEAFF. CDR3 coding DNA: TGTGCCAGCAGCAAGGACAGCCAGCCTCTGAACACTGAAGCTTTCTTT.

The gene calls are TRBV11-2 and TRBJ1-2; D may be TRBD1 (6 bases). This CDR3 is built from 13 residues. Trimming took 1 base from V and 5 from J, leaving 8 bases between them. The germline gives CDR1 SGHAT, CDR2 FQNNGV. This CDR3 reads CASSLGGTYGYTF. DNA for the CDR3: TGTGCCAGCAGCTTAGGAGGGACATATGGCTACACCTTC.

This rearrangement joins TRBV10-2 to TRBJ2-3, with 8 positions matching TRBD2. The junction had 7 bases not matched to a gene; V was cut back by 6 bases and J by 5 bases. In germline, CDR1 is WSHSY, CDR2 SAAADI. The CDR3 is 14 residues long. The CDR3, as DNA: TGCGCCAGCAGCGTCGGGAGGGCCTTAGATACGCAGTATTTT. Its translation: CASSVGRALDTQYF.

The chain carries TRBV5-1 and TRBJ1-4; D possibly corresponds to TRBD1 (5 bases). V lost 4 bases and J 1 base, leaving 8 bases between the germline ends. The germline V gene encodes CDR1 SGHRS and CDR2 YFSETQ. The CDR3 covers 14 residues. The DNA of the CDR3 is TGCGCCAGCAGCCGCCAGGGAACTAATGAAAAACTGTTTTTT. Translating it yields CASSRQGTNEKLFF.

To note about this clone: A read error may account for a junction end that differs from germline. The J gene is TRBJ2-3, the V gene TRBV6-5, with a weak D call TRBD2 (6 bases). This CDR3 spans 15 amino acids. Germline assignment: CDR1 MNHEY and CDR2 SVGAGI. The CDR3 coding sequence is TGTGCCAGCAGGTACTCGGGAGTTGGGACAGATACGCAGTATTTT. Residues: CASRYSGVGTDTQYF.

The chain recombines TRBV10-3 with TRBJ2-1; 9 positions match TRBD2. The junction had 11 bases not matched to a gene; V was cut back by 10 bases and J by 7 bases. Germline-derived CDR1 and CDR2 are ENHRY and SYGVKD. The CDR3 runs to 14 residues. CDR3 sequence: CATGAGGDSNEQFF. Written as DNA, the CDR3 is TGTGCCACCGGAGCGGGAGGTGATAGTAATGAGCAGTTCTTC.

The genes are TRBV27 and TRBJ2-7, with 7 nucleotides matching TRBD2. V lost 0 bases to trimming and J lost 4 bases; unmatched junction nucleotides: 9. The CDR3 is 16 residues long. From germline, CDR1 is MNHEY and CDR2 SMNVEV (reference sequence). Written as DNA, the CDR3 is TGTGCCAGCAGTTTATCCGCCGGGACTATCTTATACGAGCAGTACTTC. Translating it yields CASSLSAGTILYEQYF.

This clone was detected only once. This chain links TRBV7-2 with TRBJ1-5, with TRBD1 matching 7 bases. CDR1 is SGHTA, CDR2 FQGNSA, per germline. The junction had 6 bases not matched to a gene; V was cut back by 2 bases and J by 2 bases. The CDR3 has 16 amino acids. This CDR3 reads CASSLQGVGGNQPQHF. The CDR3 region has the DNA TGTGCCAGCAGCTTACAGGGGGTAGGAGGCAATCAGCCCCAGCATTTT.

This rearrangement joins TRBV12-5 to TRBJ2-1, with a possible D match to TRBD1 (5 bases). The V gene lost 0 bases and the J gene lost 8 bases, with 11 bases spanning the gap. There are 14 residues in the CDR3. Germline V gene data show CDR1 as LGHNT and CDR2 as FRNRAP. The CDR3 DNA sequence: TGTGCTAGTGGTTTGGTAGGGGTTTTGGATGAGCAGTTCTTC. Translating gives CASGLVGVLDEQFF.

The chain uses TRBV12-5 and TRBJ2-5, with TRBD2 matching 8 bases. The J call may be faulty, since TRBJ2-7 better matches the DNA end. The CDR3 sequence is 15 residues long. CDR1 LGHNT and CDR2 FRNRAP come from the germline V gene. This CDR3 reads CASGSLAGLSYEQYF. The CDR3 coding sequence is TGTGCTAGTGGTTCATTAGCGGGACTTTCCTACGAGCAGTACTTC.

CDR3 sequence: CASGWGQLGSGANVLTF. CDR3 in DNA: TGTGCTAGTGGTTGGGGTCAGTTGGGCTCTGGGGCCAACGTCCTGACTTTC. This chain links TRBV12-5 with TRBJ2-6; no clear D. This CDR3 has 17 amino acids. Germline CDR1 LGHNT, CDR2 FRNRAP. V lost 4 bases, J lost 0 bases, and 13 bases lay in between.

V usage is TRBV5-4 and J usage is TRBJ2-2; TRBD1 aligns across 7 bases. The CDR3 is 17 residues long. After removal of 3 bases from V and 8 bases from J, the junction contained 16 bases not matched to a gene. Germline CDR1 reads SGHNT; CDR2 reads YYREEE (reference sequence). The CDR3 region has the DNA TGTGCCAGCAGCTCCCTGACCAAGGACAGGTCGTCAGGGGAGCTGTTTTTT. Amino acids: CASSSLTKDRSSGELFF.

This chain uses TRBV7-2 with TRBJ2-3; D is uncertain. Germline V gene lookup returns CDR1 SGHTA and CDR2 FQGNSA. Trimming took 7 bases from V and 8 from J, leaving 16 bases between them. This CDR3 is 13 amino acids long. CDR3 loop: CASTQYRFATQYF. CDR3 nucleotide sequence: TGTGCCAGCACCCAATATAGATTCGCTACGCAGTATTTT.

This chain links TRBV6-6 with TRBJ2-5; a weak D match, TRBD1 (6 bases). V was cut by 5 bases and J by 1 base, with 11 bases left in between. Germline CDR1 reads MNHNY; CDR2 reads SVGAGI (reference sequence). The CDR3 runs to 14 residues. The chain's CDR3 is CASSTRDTQETQYF. CDR3 coding DNA: TGTGCCAGCAGTACCCGGGACACCCAAGAGACCCAGTACTTC.

The gene calls are TRBV4-1 and TRBJ2-3; 8 nucleotides align to TRBD2. Germline loops: CDR1 MGHRA, CDR2 YSYEKL. CDR3 length: 14 amino acids. V trimming: 5 bases; J trimming: 2 bases; junction bases outside the gene matches: 3. The CDR3 loop is CASSDSGNTDTQYF. The CDR3 DNA reads TGCGCCAGCAGCGATAGCGGGAACACAGATACGCAGTATTTT.

The chain employs TRBV6-9 and TRBJ1-1; a weak D match, TRBD1 (5 bases). CDR3 length: 14 amino acids. Germline V CDR1 and CDR2: MNHGY, SVAAGI. V shed 6 bases and J shed 4 bases, with 15 bases lying between them. CDR3 DNA: TGTGCCAGCAGAAACCTTAGGGGCGGCACTGAAGCTTTCTTT. It translates to CASRNLRGGTEAFF.